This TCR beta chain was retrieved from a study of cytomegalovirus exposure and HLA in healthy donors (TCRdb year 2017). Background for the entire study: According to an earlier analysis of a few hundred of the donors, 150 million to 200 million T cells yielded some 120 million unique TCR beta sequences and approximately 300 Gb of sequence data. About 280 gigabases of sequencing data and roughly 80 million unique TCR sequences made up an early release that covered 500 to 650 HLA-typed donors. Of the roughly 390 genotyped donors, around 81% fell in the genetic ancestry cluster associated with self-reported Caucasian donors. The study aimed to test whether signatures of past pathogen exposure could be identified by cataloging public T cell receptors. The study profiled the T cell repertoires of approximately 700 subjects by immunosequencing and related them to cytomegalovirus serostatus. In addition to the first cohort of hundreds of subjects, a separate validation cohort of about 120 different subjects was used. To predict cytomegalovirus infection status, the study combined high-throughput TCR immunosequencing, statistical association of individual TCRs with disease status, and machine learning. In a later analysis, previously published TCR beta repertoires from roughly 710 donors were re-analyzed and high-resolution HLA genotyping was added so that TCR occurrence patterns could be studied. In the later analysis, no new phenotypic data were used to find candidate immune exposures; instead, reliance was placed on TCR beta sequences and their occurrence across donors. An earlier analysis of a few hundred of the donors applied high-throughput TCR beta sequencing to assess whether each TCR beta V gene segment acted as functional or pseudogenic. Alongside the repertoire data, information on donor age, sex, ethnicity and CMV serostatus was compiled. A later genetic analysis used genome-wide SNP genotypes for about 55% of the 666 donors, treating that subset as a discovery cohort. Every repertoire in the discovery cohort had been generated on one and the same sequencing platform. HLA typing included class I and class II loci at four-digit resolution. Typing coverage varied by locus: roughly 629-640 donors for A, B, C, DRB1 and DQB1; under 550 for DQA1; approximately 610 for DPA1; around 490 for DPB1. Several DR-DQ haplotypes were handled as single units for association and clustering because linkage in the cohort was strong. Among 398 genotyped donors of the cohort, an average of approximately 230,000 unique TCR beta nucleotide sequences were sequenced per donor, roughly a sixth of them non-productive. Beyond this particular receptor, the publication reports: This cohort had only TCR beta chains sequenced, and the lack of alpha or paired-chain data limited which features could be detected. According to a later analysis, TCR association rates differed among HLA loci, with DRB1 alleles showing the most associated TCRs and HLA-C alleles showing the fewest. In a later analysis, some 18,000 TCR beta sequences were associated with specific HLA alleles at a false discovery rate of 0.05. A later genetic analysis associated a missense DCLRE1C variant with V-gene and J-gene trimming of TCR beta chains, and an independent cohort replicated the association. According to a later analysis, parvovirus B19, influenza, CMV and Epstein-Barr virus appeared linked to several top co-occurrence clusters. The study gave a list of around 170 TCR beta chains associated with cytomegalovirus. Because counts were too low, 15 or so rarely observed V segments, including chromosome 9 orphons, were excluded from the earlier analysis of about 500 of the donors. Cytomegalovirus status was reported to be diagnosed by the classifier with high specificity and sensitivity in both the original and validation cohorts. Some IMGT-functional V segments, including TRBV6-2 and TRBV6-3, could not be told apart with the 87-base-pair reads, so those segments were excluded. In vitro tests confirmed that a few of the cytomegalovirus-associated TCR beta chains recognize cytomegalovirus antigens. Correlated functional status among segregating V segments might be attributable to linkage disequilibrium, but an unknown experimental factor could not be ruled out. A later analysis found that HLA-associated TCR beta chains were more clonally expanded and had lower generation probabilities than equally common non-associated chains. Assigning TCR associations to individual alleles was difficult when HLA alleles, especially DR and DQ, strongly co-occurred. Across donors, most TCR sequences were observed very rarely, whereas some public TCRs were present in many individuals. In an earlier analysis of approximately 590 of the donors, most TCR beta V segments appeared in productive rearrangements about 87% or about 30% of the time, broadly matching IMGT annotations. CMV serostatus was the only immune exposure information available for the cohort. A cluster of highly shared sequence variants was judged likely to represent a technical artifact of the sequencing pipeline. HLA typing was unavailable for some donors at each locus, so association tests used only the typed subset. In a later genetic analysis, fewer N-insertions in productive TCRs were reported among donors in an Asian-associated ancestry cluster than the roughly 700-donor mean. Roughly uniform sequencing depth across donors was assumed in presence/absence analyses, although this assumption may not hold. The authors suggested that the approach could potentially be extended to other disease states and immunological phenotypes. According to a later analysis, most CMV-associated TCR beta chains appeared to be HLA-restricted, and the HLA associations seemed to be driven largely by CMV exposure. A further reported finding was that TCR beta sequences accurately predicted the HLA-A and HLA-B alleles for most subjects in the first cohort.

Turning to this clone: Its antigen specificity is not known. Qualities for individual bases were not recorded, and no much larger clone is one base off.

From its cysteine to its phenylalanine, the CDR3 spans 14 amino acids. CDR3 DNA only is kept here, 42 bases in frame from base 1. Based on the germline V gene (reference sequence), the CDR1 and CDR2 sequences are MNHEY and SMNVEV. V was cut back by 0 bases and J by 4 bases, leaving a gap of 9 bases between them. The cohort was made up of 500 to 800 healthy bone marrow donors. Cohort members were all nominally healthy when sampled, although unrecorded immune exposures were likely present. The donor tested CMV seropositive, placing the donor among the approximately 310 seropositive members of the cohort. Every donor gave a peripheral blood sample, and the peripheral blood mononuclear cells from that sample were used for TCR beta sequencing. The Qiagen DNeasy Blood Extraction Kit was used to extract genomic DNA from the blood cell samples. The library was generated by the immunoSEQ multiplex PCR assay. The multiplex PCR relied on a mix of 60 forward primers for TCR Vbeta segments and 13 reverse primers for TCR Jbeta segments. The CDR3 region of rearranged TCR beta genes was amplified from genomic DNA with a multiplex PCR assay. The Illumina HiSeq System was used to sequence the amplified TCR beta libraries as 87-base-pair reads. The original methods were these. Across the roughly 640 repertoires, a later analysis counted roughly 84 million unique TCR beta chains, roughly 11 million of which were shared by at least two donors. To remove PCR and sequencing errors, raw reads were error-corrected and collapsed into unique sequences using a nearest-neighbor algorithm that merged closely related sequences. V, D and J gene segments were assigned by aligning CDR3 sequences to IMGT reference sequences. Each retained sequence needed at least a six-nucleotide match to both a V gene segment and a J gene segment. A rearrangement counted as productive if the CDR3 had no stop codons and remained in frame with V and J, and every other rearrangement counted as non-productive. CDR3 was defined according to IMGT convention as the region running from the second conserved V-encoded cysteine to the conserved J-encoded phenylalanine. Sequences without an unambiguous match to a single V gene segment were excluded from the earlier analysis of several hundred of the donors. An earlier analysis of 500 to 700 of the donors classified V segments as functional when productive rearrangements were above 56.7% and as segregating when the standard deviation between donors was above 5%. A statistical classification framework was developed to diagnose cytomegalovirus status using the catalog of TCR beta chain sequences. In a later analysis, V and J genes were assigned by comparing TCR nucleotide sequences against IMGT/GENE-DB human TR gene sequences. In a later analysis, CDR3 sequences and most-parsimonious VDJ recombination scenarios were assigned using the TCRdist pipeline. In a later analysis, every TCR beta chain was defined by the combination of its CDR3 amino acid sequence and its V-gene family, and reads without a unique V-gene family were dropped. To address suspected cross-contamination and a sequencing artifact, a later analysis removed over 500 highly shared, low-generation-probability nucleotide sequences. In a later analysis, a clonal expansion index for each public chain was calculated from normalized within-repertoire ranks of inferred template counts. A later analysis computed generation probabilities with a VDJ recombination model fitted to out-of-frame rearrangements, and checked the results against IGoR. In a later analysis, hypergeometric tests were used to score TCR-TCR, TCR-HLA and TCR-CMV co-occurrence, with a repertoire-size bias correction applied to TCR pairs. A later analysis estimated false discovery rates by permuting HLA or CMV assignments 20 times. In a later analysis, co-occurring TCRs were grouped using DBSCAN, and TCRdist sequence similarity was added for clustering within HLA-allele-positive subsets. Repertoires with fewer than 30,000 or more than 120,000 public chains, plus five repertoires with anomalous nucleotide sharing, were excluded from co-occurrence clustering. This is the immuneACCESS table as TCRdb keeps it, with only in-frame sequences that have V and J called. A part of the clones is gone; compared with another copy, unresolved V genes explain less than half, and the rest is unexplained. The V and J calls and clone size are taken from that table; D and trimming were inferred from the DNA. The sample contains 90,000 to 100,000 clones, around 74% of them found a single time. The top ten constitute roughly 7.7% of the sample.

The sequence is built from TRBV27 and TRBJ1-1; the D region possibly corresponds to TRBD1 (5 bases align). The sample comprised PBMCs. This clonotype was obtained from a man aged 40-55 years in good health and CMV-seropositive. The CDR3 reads CASSLSWGGTEAFF. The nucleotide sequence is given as TGTGCCAGCAGTTTATCCTGGGGCGGCACTGAAGCTTTCTTT.